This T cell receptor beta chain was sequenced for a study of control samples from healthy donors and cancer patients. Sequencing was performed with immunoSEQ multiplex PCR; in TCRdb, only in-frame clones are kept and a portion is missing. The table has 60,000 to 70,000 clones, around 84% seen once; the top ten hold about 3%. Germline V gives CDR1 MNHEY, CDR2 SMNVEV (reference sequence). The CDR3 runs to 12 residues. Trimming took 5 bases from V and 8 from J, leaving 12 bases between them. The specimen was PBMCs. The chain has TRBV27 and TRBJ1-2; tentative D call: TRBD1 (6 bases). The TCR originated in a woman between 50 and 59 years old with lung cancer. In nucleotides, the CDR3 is TGTGCCAGCAGTCCGGACAGTAAAGGCTACACCTTC. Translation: CASSPDSKGYTF.